Here is one T cell receptor beta chain with its context. This sample's TCRbeta library carried unique molecular identifier barcodes. From the PCR reads, TCRdb called clonotypes with MiXCR, one entry per CDR3 protein. Among about 360,000 distinct CDR3 sequences listed, about an eighth were seen once. The CDR3 is made up of 15 amino acids. V lost 4 bases, J lost 0 bases, and 9 bases lay in between. Germline CDR1 and CDR2: LGHNA and YNFKEQ. The data were obtained in a study of T-cell reconstitution after alpha-beta-depleted transplantation in children. The chain joins TRBV4-2 to TRBJ2-2; D unclear. This TCR was recovered from a human donor who donated a stem cell graft to a child with Fanconi anemia. This sample comprised PBMCs, obtained from the stem cell graft. The CDR3 nucleotides are TGTGCCAGCAGCCTGGACCCTACGAACACCGGGGAGCTGTTTTTT. It yields the protein CASSLDPTNTGELFF.